This TCR beta chain was observed in a study of cytomegalovirus exposure and HLA in healthy donors. In the study overall: The use of the same platform for the 95 to 150 validation repertoires and the roughly 670 first-cohort repertoires was reported by a later analysis.

Broader study findings: Among the CMV-associated chains, a few were confirmed in vitro as specific for CMV antigens.

Profiling relied on immunoSEQ multiplex PCR, and the TCRdb table lists in-frame clones only, not all of them. Of 100,000 to 150,000 clones in the sample, approximately 88% are singletons; the top ten hold roughly 2%. About this clone: Its specificity is not known.

Material: PBMCs. This TCR was sampled from a woman aged 18-29 years in good health and CMV-seronegative.

CDR3 DNA sequence: TGCGCCAGCAGCCCGGGACAGGGGGCCTATGGCTACACCTTC. As protein: CASSPGQGAYGYTF. The chain is built from TRBV5-1 and TRBJ1-2; 12 positions agree with TRBD1. Germline CDR1 reads SGHRS; CDR2 reads YFSETQ. With V trimmed by 4 bases and J by 4 bases, 2 bases remained unmatched. The CDR3 loop spans 14 amino acids.